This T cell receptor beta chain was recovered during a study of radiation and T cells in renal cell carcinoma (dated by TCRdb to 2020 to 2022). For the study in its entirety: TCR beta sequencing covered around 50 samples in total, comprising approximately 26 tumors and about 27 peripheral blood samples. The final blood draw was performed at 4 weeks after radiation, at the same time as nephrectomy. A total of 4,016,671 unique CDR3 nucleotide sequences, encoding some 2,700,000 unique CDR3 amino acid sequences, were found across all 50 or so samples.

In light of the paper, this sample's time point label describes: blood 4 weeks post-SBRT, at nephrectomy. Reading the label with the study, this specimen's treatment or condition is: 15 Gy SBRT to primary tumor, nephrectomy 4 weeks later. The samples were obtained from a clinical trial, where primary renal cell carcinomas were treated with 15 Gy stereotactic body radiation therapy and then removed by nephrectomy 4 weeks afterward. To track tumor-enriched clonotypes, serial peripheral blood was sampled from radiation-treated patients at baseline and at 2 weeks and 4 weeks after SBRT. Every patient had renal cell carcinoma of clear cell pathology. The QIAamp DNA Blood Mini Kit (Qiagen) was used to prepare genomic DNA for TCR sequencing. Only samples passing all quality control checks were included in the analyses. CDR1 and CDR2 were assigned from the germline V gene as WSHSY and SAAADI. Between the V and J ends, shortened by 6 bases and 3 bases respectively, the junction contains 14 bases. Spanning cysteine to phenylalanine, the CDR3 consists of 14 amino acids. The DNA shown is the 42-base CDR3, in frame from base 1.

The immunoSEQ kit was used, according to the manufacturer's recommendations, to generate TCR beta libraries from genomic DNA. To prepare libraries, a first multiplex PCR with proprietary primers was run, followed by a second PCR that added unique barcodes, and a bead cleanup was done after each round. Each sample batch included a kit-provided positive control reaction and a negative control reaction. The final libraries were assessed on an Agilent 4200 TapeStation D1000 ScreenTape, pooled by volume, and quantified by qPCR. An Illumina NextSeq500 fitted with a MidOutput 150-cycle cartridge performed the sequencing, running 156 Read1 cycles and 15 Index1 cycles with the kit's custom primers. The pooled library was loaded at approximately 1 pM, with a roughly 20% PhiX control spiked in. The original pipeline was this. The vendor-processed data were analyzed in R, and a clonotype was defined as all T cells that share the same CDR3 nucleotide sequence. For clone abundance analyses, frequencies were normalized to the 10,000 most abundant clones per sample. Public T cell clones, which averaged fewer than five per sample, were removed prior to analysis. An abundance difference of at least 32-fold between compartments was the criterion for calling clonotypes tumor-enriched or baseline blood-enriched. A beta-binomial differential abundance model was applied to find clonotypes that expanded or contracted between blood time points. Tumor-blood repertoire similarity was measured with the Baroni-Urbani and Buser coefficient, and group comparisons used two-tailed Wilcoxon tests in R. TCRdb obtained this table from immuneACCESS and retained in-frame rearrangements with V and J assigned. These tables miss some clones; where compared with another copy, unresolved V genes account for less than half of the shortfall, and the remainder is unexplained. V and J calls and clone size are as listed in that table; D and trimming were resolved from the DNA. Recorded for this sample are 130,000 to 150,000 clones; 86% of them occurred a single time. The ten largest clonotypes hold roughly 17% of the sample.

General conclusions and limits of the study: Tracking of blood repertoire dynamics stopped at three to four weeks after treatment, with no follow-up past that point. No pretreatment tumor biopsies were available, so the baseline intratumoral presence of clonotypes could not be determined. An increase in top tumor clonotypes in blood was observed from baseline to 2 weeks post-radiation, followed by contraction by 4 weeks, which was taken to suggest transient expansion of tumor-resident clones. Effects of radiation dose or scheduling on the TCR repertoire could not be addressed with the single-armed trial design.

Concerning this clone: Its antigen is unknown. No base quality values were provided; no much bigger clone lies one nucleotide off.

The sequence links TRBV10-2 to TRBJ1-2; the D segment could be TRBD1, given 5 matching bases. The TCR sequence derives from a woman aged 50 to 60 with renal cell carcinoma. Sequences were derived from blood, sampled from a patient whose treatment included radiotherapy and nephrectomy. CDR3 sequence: CASSKSGTDYGYTF. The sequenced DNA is TGCGCCAGCAGCAAATCCGGGACGGACTATGGCTACACCTTC.